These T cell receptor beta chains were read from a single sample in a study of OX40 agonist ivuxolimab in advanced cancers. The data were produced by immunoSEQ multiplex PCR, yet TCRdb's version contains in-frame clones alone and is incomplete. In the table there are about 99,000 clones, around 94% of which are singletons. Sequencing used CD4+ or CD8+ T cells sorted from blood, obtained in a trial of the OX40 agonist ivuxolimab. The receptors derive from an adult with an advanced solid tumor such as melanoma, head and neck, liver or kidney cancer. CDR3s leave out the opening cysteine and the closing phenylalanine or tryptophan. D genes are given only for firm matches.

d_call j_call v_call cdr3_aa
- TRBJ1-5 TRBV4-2 ASSQVDRAINQPQH
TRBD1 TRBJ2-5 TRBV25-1 ASSEEGALGTQY
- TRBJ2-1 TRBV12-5 ASGLVEKTSRGRNEQF
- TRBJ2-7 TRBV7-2 ASSPDRPGMGEQY
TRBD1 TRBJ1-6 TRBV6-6 ATRDRDNSPLH
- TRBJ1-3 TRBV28 ASSLSGGGDSGNTIY
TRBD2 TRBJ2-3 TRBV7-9 ASGGGVTSGTDTQY
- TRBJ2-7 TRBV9 ASSVGGANYEQY
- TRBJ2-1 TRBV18 ASSQEDNEQF
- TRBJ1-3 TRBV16 ASSPRANSGNTIY
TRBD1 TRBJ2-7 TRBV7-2 ASSRQGSTGYEQY
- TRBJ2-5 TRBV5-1 ASSSPGREETQY
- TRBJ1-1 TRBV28 ASRAAVVNTEAF
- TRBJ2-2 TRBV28 ASSLGGHPNTGELF
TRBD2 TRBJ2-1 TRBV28 ASKGSSGTWLEGNEQF
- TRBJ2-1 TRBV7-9 ASSLGADNEQF
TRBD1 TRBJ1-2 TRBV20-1 SARADRAGT
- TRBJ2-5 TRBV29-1 SVAGTYKETQY
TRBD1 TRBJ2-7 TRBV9 ASSLTGTGDYEQY
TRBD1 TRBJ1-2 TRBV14 ASSPWDRPNYGYT
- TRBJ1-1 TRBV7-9 ASSLAGGSYNEAF
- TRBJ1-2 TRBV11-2 ASSLDLGGYYGYT